A selection of T cell receptor beta chains follows, all from one sample in a study of CD8+CD57+ T cells in acquired aplastic anemia. MiXCR was run by TCRdb on the reads, yielding one entry per CDR3 protein. The data show about 110,000 distinct CDR3 sequences, 50% to 65% seen once. Sequencing was performed on sorted CD4+, CD8+, or CD8+CD57+ T cells (not recorded which) from PBMCs. The source is a human donor in good health, serving as a control. Both conserved end residues are part of each CDR3. A D gene is named only where the DNA matches it firmly. Clone size, where shown, is once, few, many, or a class for clones that have expanded.

J,D,V,size,DNA,CDR3
TRBJ1-1,TRBD1,TRBV4-1,NA,TGCGCCAGCAGCCAAGAACCAGGGGGCCGAACTGAAGCTTTCTTT,CASSQEPGGRTEAFF
TRBJ1-5,TRBD1,TRBV25-1,NA,TGTGCCAGCAGTGAGGCAGGGGGTCAGCCCCAGCATTTT,CASSEAGGQPQHF
TRBJ2-5,NA,TRBV9,NA,TGTGCCAGCAGTCCAAATGGGACTCCGCAAGAGACCCAGTACTTC,CASSPNGTPQETQYF
TRBJ2-7,TRBD2,TRBV25-1,NA,TGTGCCAGCAGTGAGAGCCCCGGGGCGGGGGTAGACGAGCAGTACTTC,CASSESPGAGVDEQYF
TRBJ2-7,NA,TRBV7-7,NA,TGTGCCAGCAGCCAGAGGGACGGCCCTACCTACGAGCAGTACTTC,CASSQRDGPTYEQYF
TRBJ1-6,NA,TRBV10-1,medium-sized,TGCGCCAGCAGTGATGGGACCCTCCTCCACTTT,CASSDGTLLHF
TRBJ1-3,NA,TRBV12-3/TRBV12-4,many,TGTGCCAGCAGTTTGCAAGGCCCTGGAAACACCATATATTTT,CASSLQGPGNTIYF
TRBJ2-2,NA,TRBV9,many,TGTGCCAGCAGCGTACCTAGCACGGGGGACGCCGGGGAGCTGTTTTTT,CASSVPSTGDAGELFF
TRBJ1-2,TRBD1,TRBV29-1,NA,TGCAGCGTTGGAGGGGGCTGGGGCTACACCTTC,CSVGGGWGYTF
TRBJ2-1,TRBD1,TRBV10-3,many,TGTGCCATCGGACAGGGCTACAATGAGCAGTTCTTC,CAIGQGYNEQFF
TRBJ1-6,TRBD1,TRBV5-6,NA,TGTGCCAGCAGCTGGACAGGGTTGCGTGGTTCACCCCTCCACTTT,CASSWTGLRGSPLHF
TRBJ1-2,TRBD1,TRBV12-3/TRBV12-4,many,TGTGCCAGCAGTGTACAGGGGGCCTACGGAAACTATGGCTACACCTTC,CASSVQGAYGNYGYTF
TRBJ2-5,NA,TRBV15,few,TGTGCCACCAGCAACAATAGGGGACTGGTCCAAGAGACCCAGTACTTC,CATSNNRGLVQETQYF
TRBJ1-5,NA,TRBV24-1,NA,TGTGCCACCAGTGATTTGACTCCCTTCGGACAGCGATTTACGCCCCAGCATTTT,CATSDLTPFGQRFTPQHF
TRBJ2-5,NA,TRBV25-1,NA,TGTGCCGGCAGTGAATTGGTGGGATCCTCAGAGGCCCAGTACTTC,CAGSELVGSSEAQYF
TRBJ2-7,NA,TRBV7-6,NA,TGTGCCAGCAGCCCCTCTTCGGCCGAGCAGTACTTC,CASSPSSAEQYF
TRBJ1-2,NA,TRBV6-2/TRBV6-3,many,TGTGCCAGCAGTTACCCTGGAGGCTATGGCTACACCTTC,CASSYPGGYGYTF
TRBJ2-1,NA,TRBV24-1,once,TGTGCCACCAGTGTTCGAAATGAGCAGTTCTTC,CATSVRNEQFF
TRBJ2-1,NA,TRBV5-4,NA,TGTGCCAGCAGCTTGGCCCCAGCCCTATCCAATGAGCAGTTCTTC,CASSLAPALSNEQFF
TRBJ1-2,TRBD1,TRBV12-3/TRBV12-4,NA,TGTGCCAGCAGTGCGCCACAGGGGAGAGGCTACACCTTC,CASSAPQGRGYTF